A single sample is the source of the 2 T cell receptor beta chains below, sequenced in a study of T cells in localized non-small cell lung cancer. Sequenced by immunoSEQ multiplex PCR; TCRdb stores in-frame clones only, minus some. The data contain about 31,000 clones, approximately 88% of them singletons. The specimen comprised peripheral blood mononuclear cells, sampled before any cancer treatment. These receptors were obtained from a woman aged 40-70 years with stage III lung adenocarcinoma.

This clone was seen a few times. The chain recombines TRBV27 with TRBJ2-3; TRBD2 aligns across 9 bases. The CDR3 consists of 17 residues. The germline V gene encodes CDR1 MNHEY and CDR2 SMNVEV (reference sequence). Germline trimming cut 8 bases from V and 6 bases from J; bases unmatched to any gene: 18. The CDR3 nucleotides read TGTGCCAGCCGACCGGGACTAGCTCTCCATGGGGCGGATACGCAGTATTTT. Translated, it gives CASRPGLALHGADTQYF.

The genes are TRBV11-2 and TRBJ2-3; D ambiguous. The length of the CDR3 is 15 residues. V gave up 5 bases and J gave up 1 base, with 13 bases separating them. The germline CDR1 and CDR2 sequences are SGHAT and FQNNGV. CDR3 nucleotide sequence: TGTGCCAGCAGCCCCCCGGGTTTGGGCACAGATACGCAGTATTTT. Translation gives CASSPPGLGTDTQYF.